This T cell receptor beta chain was retrieved from a study of blood T cell repertoires in COVID-19. Across the study: PBMCs, B-cell-depleted T cells, or T cells provided the cDNA or gDNA that made up the material.

Resolution of symptoms, clearance, or two negative PCRs was present in recovered Cohort 3 donors. Assay used: immunoSEQ multiplex PCR; TCRdb lists only in-frame clones, some missing. This repertoire shows some 330,000 clones, 80% to 85% found once; its top ten account for over 4.5%. The CDR3 runs 13 residues. The V and J ends lost 7 bases and 5 bases respectively, with 12 bases between them. Germline values: CDR1 LNHDA, CDR2 SQIVND (reference sequence). The sample was PBMCs or T cells enriched from blood (not recorded which). The chain links TRBV19 to TRBJ1-5, with TRBD1 as a possible D gene (5 bases). The TCR sequence derives from a woman between 50 and 59 years old who had recovered from COVID-19. In DNA form, the CDR3 reads TGTGCCAGTACGGCCAGGGAGGATCAGCCCCAGCATTTT. Translated, it gives CASTAREDQPQHF.